This T cell receptor (beta chain) comes out of a study of blood T cell repertoires in COVID-19. The germline V gene encodes CDR1 SGDLS and CDR2 YYNGEE. The CDR3 spans 13 residues. Trimming took 4 bases from V and 3 from J, leaving 10 bases between them. Libraries were prepared by immunoSEQ multiplex PCR; TCRdb keeps only in-frame clonotypes and omits some of them. The repertoire has roughly 420,000 clones, 70% to 90% of them found once; the top ten carry more than 0.9%. The sample consisted of PBMCs or T cells enriched from blood (not recorded which). This receptor was taken from a woman in her twenties or thirties with acute COVID-19. The V gene is TRBV9, the J gene TRBJ1-1, with D perhaps matching TRBD1 (6 bases). The DNA of the CDR3 is TGTGCCAGCAGCTCGCACAGGGACACTGAAGCTTTCTTT. This translates into CASSSHRDTEAFF.